Below, 6 T cell receptor beta chains from the same sample are listed, as sequenced in a study of blood T cell repertoires in COVID-19. Clones were sequenced by immunoSEQ multiplex PCR, and TCRdb holds only the in-frame ones, with some missing. The table has approximately 210,000 clones, roughly four fifths seen once. The sequenced sample was PBMCs or T cells enriched from blood (not recorded which). The origin of the receptors is a middle-aged man who had recovered from COVID-19.

The V gene is TRBV5-1, the J gene TRBJ2-1; the D gene is possibly TRBD1 (7 bases). In germline, CDR1 is SGHRS, CDR2 YFSETQ. Trimming removed 7 bases from V and 3 bases from J, with 14 bases in between. The CDR3 extends over 14 amino acids. The CDR3 loop reads CASQLRGDYNEQFF. CDR3 in DNA: TGCGCCAGCCAACTCAGGGGGGACTACAATGAGCAGTTCTTC.

V and J are TRBV19 and TRBJ1-2; no firm D call. V was pared by 4 bases and J by 3 bases, with 12 bases between. CDR3 length: 14 amino acids. The germline V gene has CDR1 LNHDA and CDR2 SQIVND (reference sequence). The CDR3 sequence: CASSSEVGYYGYTF. The CDR3 DNA reads as TGTGCCAGTAGTAGTGAAGTGGGCTACTATGGCTACACCTTC.

V is TRBV27 and J is TRBJ1-1, with D unresolved. This CDR3 has 14 amino acids. From germline, CDR1 is MNHEY and CDR2 SMNVEV (reference sequence). The V end was cut by 0 bases, the J end by 1 base, with 6 bases between. The CDR3 DNA reads as TGTGCCAGCAGTTTATCAGCAGGGAACACTGAAGCTTTCTTT. The encoded protein is CASSLSAGNTEAFF.

The chain uses TRBV7-9 and TRBJ1-4; no clear D gene. The CDR3 has 14 residues. V dropped 0 bases and J dropped 5 bases, with 7 bases sitting between them. Germline V CDR1 and CDR2: SEHNR, FQNEAQ (reference sequence). This CDR3 reads CASSLASQNEKLFF. As DNA, the CDR3 is TGTGCCAGCAGCTTAGCATCCCAGAATGAAAAACTGTTTTTT.

The V call is TRBV27, the J call TRBJ2-3, with 7 positions matching TRBD1. The CDR3 has 15 amino acids. Germline trimming cut 2 bases from V and 1 base from J; bases unmatched to any gene: 3. Germline V gene lookup returns CDR1 MNHEY and CDR2 SMNVEV (reference sequence). The CDR3 nucleotides are TGTGCCAGCAGTTTAATAGGACAGGGCACAGATACGCAGTATTTT. Translating gives CASSLIGQGTDTQYF.

Of note for this clone: Within the sample, other DNA sequences also encode this same CDR3. This chain joins TRBV19 and TRBJ2-3; 8 bases match TRBD2. The CDR3 spans 15 residues. V was pared by 5 bases and J by 3 bases, with 7 bases of the junction left unmatched. From germline, CDR1 is LNHDA and CDR2 SQIVND (reference sequence). The CDR3 reads CASSVLAGGTDTQYF. The CDR3 DNA follows: TGTGCCAGTAGTGTATTGGCGGGAGGTACAGATACGCAGTATTTT. The full variable domain, its missing parts supplied by reference TRBV19 and TRBJ2-3, is DGGITQSPKYLFRKEGQNVTLSCEQNLNHDAMYWYRQDPGQGLRLIYYSQIVNDFQKGDIAEGYSVSREKKESFPLTVTSAQKNPTAFYLCASSVLAGGTDTQYFGPGTRLTVL.